This entry lists 27 T cell receptor beta chains sequenced from one sample in a study of T cells after yellow fever vaccination. TCRdb used MiXCR to reprocess the 5' RACE reads, holding one entry per CDR3 protein. The sample shows about 260,000 distinct CDR3 sequences, 10% to 15% of them seen only once. The material sequenced was CD4+ T cells sorted from PBMCs, taken 45 days after the yellow fever booster vaccination. The source is a man under 40 who received the YFV17D yellow fever vaccine.

The gene calls are TRBV6-5 and TRBJ1-1, with D possibly matching TRBD1 (5 bases). The V gene lost 3 bases and the J gene lost 6 bases, with 14 bases spanning the gap. Germline CDR1 is MNHEY and CDR2 is SVGAGI. The CDR3 totals 14 residues. CDR3 sequence reads: CASSYRSGRAEAFF. The DNA for the CDR3 is TGTGCCAGCAGTTATAGGTCGGGCAGGGCTGAAGCTTTCTTT.

This sequence joins TRBV5-6 and TRBJ2-2; 9 nucleotides line up with TRBD2. The CDR3 has 15 amino acids. Germline CDR1 SGHDT, CDR2 YYEEEE. The V gene end was trimmed by 3 bases and the J gene end by 4 bases; junction bases not matched to a gene: 4. The CDR3 nucleotides are TGTGCCAGCAGCTCGCTAGCGGGAAGCACCGGGGAGCTGTTTTTT. Translating it yields CASSSLAGSTGELFF.

The chain couples TRBV5-1 to TRBJ2-3, with 11 positions matching TRBD2. The CDR3 is 16 residues long. The germline V gene has CDR1 SGHRS and CDR2 YFSETQ. V shed 7 bases, J shed 4 bases, and the junction held 11 bases outside the gene matches. The CDR3 is CASGSTSGSSADTQYF. For the CDR3, the DNA is TGCGCCAGCGGCTCTACTAGCGGGAGTTCAGCAGATACGCAGTATTTT.

Concerning this clonotype itself: A much larger clone is a single base away; this may be a read error. The gene calls are TRBV20-1 and TRBJ2-7; TRBD1 aligns across 9 bases. The germline gives CDR1 DFQATT, CDR2 SNEGSKA (reference sequence). This CDR3 spans 13 amino acids. V lost 3 bases and J lost 2; bases outside the gene matches: 2. The CDR3 here is CSARDRGTYEQYF. The CDR3 bases are TGCAGTGCTAGGGACAGGGGTACCTACGAGCAGTACTTC.

This chain uses TRBV3-1 with TRBJ2-1; 9 bases align to TRBD1. This CDR3 has 17 residues. Trimming took 0 bases from V and 7 from J; bases not matched to a gene: 10. The germline gives CDR1 LGHDT, CDR2 YNNKEL (reference sequence). The CDR3: CASSQDMRTGAGNEQFF. The CDR3 nucleotides are TGTGCCAGCAGCCAAGATATGAGGACAGGGGCAGGGAATGAGCAGTTCTTC.

This chain links TRBV6-2 or TRBV6-3 with TRBJ2-7; TRBD2 might be the D (5 bases). CDR3 length: 16 amino acids. The germline V gene encodes CDR1 MNHEY and CDR2 SVGEGT. V was pared by 7 bases and J by 6 bases, with 25 bases between. CDR3 in DNA: TGTGCCAGCACCTGGGCCTGGGAGAAGACAACTAGCGAGCAGTACTTC. Translating it yields CASTWAWEKTTSEQYF.

The J gene is TRBJ2-1, the V gene TRBV7-2; D not resolved. Between the trimmed V and J ends, which lost 3 bases and 5 bases, there was a span of 8 bases. From germline, CDR1 is SGHTA and CDR2 FQGNSA. This CDR3 contains 13 residues. CDR3 loop: CASSFGPNNEQFF. The CDR3 nucleotides are TGTGCCAGCAGCTTTGGGCCCAACAATGAGCAGTTCTTC.

This clonotype has just a few counts. V is TRBV12-5 and J is TRBJ2-2; 8 positions agree with TRBD2. The CDR3 contains 19 residues. In germline, CDR1 is LGHNT, CDR2 FRNRAP. Trimming at V came to 2 bases and at J to 4 bases, leaving 15 bases not matched to a gene. CDR3 DNA sequence: TGTGCTAGTGGTTTGAATTCCCGAGGACTAGCCATAAGCACCGGGGAGCTGTTTTTT. As protein: CASGLNSRGLAISTGELFF.

This clonotype was detected a few times. The CDR3 loop reads CSVSLGTSGEETQYF. DNA of the CDR3: TGCAGCGTTTCTCTCGGGACTAGCGGGGAAGAGACCCAGTACTTC. V usage is TRBV29-1 and J usage is TRBJ2-5, with TRBD2 matching over 13 bases. The germline gives CDR1 SQVTM, CDR2 ANQGSEA. CDR3 size: 15 residues. Germline trimming cut 5 bases from V and 3 bases from J; bases unmatched to any gene: 6. Filled out from reference TRBV29-1 and TRBJ2-5, the complete variable domain reads SAVISQKPSRDICQRGTSLTIQCQVDSQVTMMFWYRQQPGQSLTLIATANQGSEATYESGFVIDKFPISRPNLTFSTLTVSNMSPEDSSIYLCSVSLGTSGEETQYFGPGTRLLVL.

The chain joins TRBV9 to TRBJ2-1; D not resolved. Deletions cut 0 bases from V and 9 bases from J, with 13 bases between. CDR1 and CDR2 (germline): SGDLS, YYNGEE. This CDR3 is 14 amino acids long. CDR3 coding DNA: TGTGCCAGCAGCGTAGCGGTGGTCCAGAGTGAGCAGTTCTTC. Translated, it gives CASSVAVVQSEQFF.

This clonotype appeared a few times. The genes are TRBV7-9 and TRBJ2-2; D is possibly TRBD1 or TRBD2 (7 bases each). The CDR3 loop spans 15 amino acids. The germline V gene encodes CDR1 SEHNR and CDR2 FQNEAQ (reference sequence). Trimming shortened V by 5 bases and J by 4 bases, and 14 bases separated the two germline ends. DNA of the CDR3: TGTGCCAGCAGCCCGGGGGGACAGAGCACCGGGGAGCTGTTTTTT. Translation gives CASSPGGQSTGELFF.

This sequence joins TRBV7-2 and TRBJ2-1; the D is unclear. This CDR3 has 16 residues. Looked up from germline, CDR1 is SGHTA and CDR2 is FQGNSA. V lost 1 base and J 0 bases, leaving 10 bases between the germline ends. CDR3 protein: CASSLDAVGSYNEQFF. CDR3 coding DNA: TGTGCCAGCAGCTTAGACGCAGTCGGCTCCTACAATGAGCAGTTCTTC.

This chain joins TRBV6-2 or TRBV6-3 and TRBJ2-5; 7 nucleotides line up with TRBD2. Losses at the gene ends were 6 bases for V and 3 bases for J; bases not matched to a gene: 10. The CDR3 has 15 residues. Germline CDR1 reads MNHEY; CDR2 reads SVGEGT. In DNA form, the CDR3 reads TGTGCCAGCAGCGATACTAGCGCGATCAAAGAGACCCAGTACTTC. Its protein is CASSDTSAIKETQYF.

This clonotype turned up a few times. The J gene is TRBJ2-5, the V gene TRBV28, with D unresolved. Per germline, CDR1 MDHEN and CDR2 SYDVKM. CDR3 length: 11 residues. With 5 bases removed from V and 5 bases from J, the gap between germline ends came to 6 bases. CDR3 in amino acids: CASSKVETQYF. The CDR3 DNA is TGTGCCAGCAGTAAGGTCGAGACCCAGTACTTC. Full variable domain (remainder filled in from reference TRBV28 and TRBJ2-5): DVKVTQSSRYLVKRTGEKVFLECVQDMDHENMFWYRQDPGLGLRLIYFSYDVKMKEKGDIPEGYSVSREKKERFSLILESASTNQTSMYLCASSKVETQYFGPGTRLLVL.

The CDR3: CASSFGSSNTGELFF. CDR3 coding DNA: TGTGCCAGCAGCTTTGGTAGTTCGAACACCGGGGAGCTGTTTTTT. The rearrangement joins TRBV5-6 to TRBJ2-2; no definite D call. CDR1 SGHDT and CDR2 YYEEEE come from the germline V gene. This CDR3 has 15 amino acids. V lost 2 bases and J 0 bases, leaving 8 bases between the germline ends.

A few counts support this clonotype. A junction boundary mismatches the germline segment, possibly from a read error. This chain joins TRBV7-7 and TRBJ2-1; 8 nucleotides match TRBD1. Germline CDR1 and CDR2: SSHAT and FNYEAQ (reference sequence). The CDR3 spans 15 residues. The CDR3 spells CASSLKAGGNNEQFF. In DNA, the CDR3 is TGTGCTAGCAGCTTAAAGGCAGGGGGCAACAATGAGCAGTTCTTC.

This sequence joins TRBV5-1 and TRBJ1-2; D not resolved. V was clipped by 4 bases and J by 5 bases, with 15 bases between them. The germline V gene has CDR1 SGHRS and CDR2 YFSETQ. The CDR3 totals 14 residues. The CDR3 bases are TGCGCCAGCAGCCCCTTAGACGCCGCGTATGGCTACACCTTC. This gives the protein CASSPLDAAYGYTF.

The chain carries TRBV6-1 and TRBJ2-3, with 7 bases aligning to TRBD2. The CDR3 spans 15 residues. The trim removed 3 bases at V and 0 bases at J, leaving 3 bases unmatched. The germline CDR1 and CDR2 sequences are MNHNS and SASEGT. As DNA, the CDR3 is TGTGCCAGCAGTGAGCGTAGCGGGAGCACAGATACGCAGTATTTT. Protein sequence: CASSERSGSTDTQYF.

This clonotype has ten or more counts. The rearrangement uses TRBV7-9 and TRBJ2-5; D is unresolved. V gave up 11 bases and J gave up 5 bases, with 18 bases separating them. Germline V gene lookup returns CDR1 SEHNR and CDR2 FQNEAQ (reference sequence). The CDR3 sequence is 13 residues long. CDR3 sequence (DNA): TGTGCCTTCCGAAGGGCGGCTGGCGAGACCCAGTACTTC. Its protein product is CAFRRAAGETQYF. Variable domain in full (rest from reference TRBV7-9 and TRBJ2-5): DTGVSQNPRHKITKRGQNVTFRCDPISEHNRLYWYRQTLGQGPEFLTYFQNEAQLEKSRLLSDRFSAERPKGSFSTLEIQRTEQGDSAMYLCAFRRAAGETQYFGPGTRLLVL.

This clonotype has a handful of counts. The chain carries TRBV29-1 and TRBJ2-3, with D perhaps TRBD1 or TRBD2 (5 bases each). The CDR3 has 13 amino acids. Trimming took 6 bases from V and 3 from J, leaving 13 bases between them. In germline, CDR1 is SQVTM, CDR2 ANQGSEA. The chain's CDR3 is CSVKPRETDTQYF. CDR3 nucleotides: TGCAGCGTAAAACCCAGGGAGACAGATACGCAGTATTTT.

Points on this clonotype: Mismatch with germline at one junction end may stem from a read error. The V and J genes are TRBV12-3 or TRBV12-4 and TRBJ2-3; D unclear. The CDR3 runs 18 residues. CDR3 sequence: CARSFARSTPISTDTQYF. The DNA of the CDR3 is TGTGCCCGCAGTTTCGCGCGGTCGACACCTATTAGCACAGATACGCAGTATTTT.

This clonotype has just a few counts. The chain joins TRBV20-1 to TRBJ1-1; D ambiguous. V lost 0 bases and J 6 bases, leaving 11 bases between the germline ends. Germline values: CDR1 DFQATT, CDR2 SNEGSKA (reference sequence). The CDR3 extends over 13 amino acids. For the CDR3, the DNA is TGCAGTGCTAGAGATCTGCTGGGCTCTGAAGCTTTCTTT. It specifies CSARDLLGSEAFF.

The chain links TRBV4-3 to TRBJ2-7; 7 bases match TRBD1. Germline V gene sequence: CDR1 LGHNA, CDR2 YSLEER. There are 14 residues in the CDR3. V shed 4 bases, J shed 3 bases, and the junction held 6 bases outside the gene matches. The CDR3, as DNA: TGCGCCAGCAGCCCTCGGACAGGCAACTACGAGCAGTACTTC. Translating it yields CASSPRTGNYEQYF.

This chain links TRBV6-1 with TRBJ2-7; D remains ambiguous. Germline V gene lookup returns CDR1 MNHNS and CDR2 SASEGT. Trimming shortened V by 6 bases and J by 0 bases, and 12 bases separated the two germline ends. The length of the CDR3 is 14 residues. The CDR3 nucleotides are TGTGCCAGCAGCCCCGCCAGCAGCTCCTACGAGCAGTACTTC. Translation gives CASSPASSSYEQYF.

The rearrangement uses TRBV3-1 and TRBJ2-3, with 13 bases that match TRBD2. The germline CDR1 and CDR2 sequences are LGHDT and YNNKEL (reference sequence). V trimming: 6 bases; J trimming: 8 bases; junction bases outside the gene matches: 8. The CDR3 covers 15 residues. The DNA for the CDR3 is TGTGCCAGCAGTCTCGGACTAGCGGGAGAAGGTACGCAGTATTTT. Protein sequence: CASSLGLAGEGTQYF.

This clonotype was picked up a small number of times. The chain uses TRBV7-3 and TRBJ2-1; the D call may be TRBD1 or TRBD2 (6 bases each). Germline values: CDR1 SGHTA, CDR2 FQGTGA. CDR3 length: 15 amino acids. V shed 4 bases and J shed 2 bases, with 12 bases lying between them. The CDR3 sequence: CASSYGGPPYNEQFF. CDR3 nucleotides: TGTGCCAGCAGCTACGGGGGCCCACCCTACAATGAGCAGTTCTTC.

This clonotype was observed once. The rearrangement uses TRBV5-5 and TRBJ2-6; TRBD1 matches at 8 bases. Trimming cost V 4 bases and J 5 bases; bases outside gene matches: 5. The CDR3 is 15 residues long. CDR1 and CDR2 from the germline V gene are SGHKS and YYEKEE (reference sequence). The CDR3 is CASSPGGLWANVLTF. The CDR3 bases are TGTGCCAGCAGCCCAGGGGGCCTTTGGGCCAACGTCCTGACTTTC.